The following is a T cell receptor (beta chain) sequence with its context. What it binds is not known. The CDR3 is made up of 15 amino acids. V lost 0 bases and J 3 bases, leaving 12 bases between the germline ends. From germline, CDR1 is WSHSY and CDR2 SAAADI. This entry is derived from a study of cytomegalovirus exposure and HLA in healthy donors. General observations from the study: As was reported, the classifier diagnosed cytomegalovirus status with high specificity and sensitivity. An observed cluster of highly shared sequence variants was recorded as a likely sequencing artifact.

The PCR had 60 Vbeta and 13 Jbeta primers. In the authors' methods: In a later analysis, 79 million or so unique TCR beta chains included roughly 11 million shared by two or more donors. Sequenced by immunoSEQ multiplex PCR; TCRdb stores in-frame clones only, minus some. The V and J calls and clone size come from that table; D and trimming were worked out from the DNA. This table has approximately 110,000 clones, over 65% appearing once. Sequencing was performed on PBMCs. The TCR comes from a woman in her 40s in good health and CMV-seropositive. V gene TRBV10-2 combines with J gene TRBJ2-7, with a tentative D call TRBD2 (6 bases). CDR3 protein: CASSESDGGVYEQYF. The CDR3 coding sequence is TGCGCCAGCAGTGAGTCGGACGGGGGAGTCTACGAGCAGTACTTC.